This TCR beta chain was recorded in a study of molecular identifiers for immune sequencing clone quantification. Turning to the study itself: RNA, taken in replicates from approximately 20,000 or 100,000 naive CD8 cells, was split five ways, with four sequenced. The study's findings and limits: Identical TCR molecules that share a barcode could lead to an underestimation of highly expanded clone sizes. For effector cells, clones above 20 RNA copies held over 97% of molecules; for naive cells, under 1%.

TCRdb re-called the PCR reads with MiXCR, one entry per CDR3 protein. Among some 88,000 distinct CDR3 sequences, around 20% were seen once, and the ten largest hold more than 0.85%. In germline, CDR1 is LNHDA, CDR2 SQIVND (reference sequence). The CDR3 covers 12 residues. V dropped 8 bases and J dropped 1 base, with 8 bases sitting between them. In its sample, this clonotype was seen a few times. What it binds is not known. The material sequenced was naive CD8+ T cells from blood, with Jurkat cell RNA spiked in. Stated subset: FACS-sorted CD8+CD4-CCR7+CD45RA+ naive T cells. This chain links TRBV19 with TRBJ1-1, with D maybe TRBD1 (5 bases). The clonotype originates from a human donor in good health. Some libraries in this study had Jurkat cell RNA spiked in. In nucleotides, the CDR3 is TGTGCCAGTTGCCAGGGGAACACTGAAGCTTTCTTT. It codes for CASCQGNTEAFF.